One sample yielded the 25 T cell receptor beta chains listed below, sequenced in a study of control samples from healthy donors and cancer patients (dated by TCRdb to the early 2020s). The method was the immunoSEQ multiplex PCR assay. In its TCRdb copy, this immuneACCESS table keeps in-frame sequences only and misses some clones. Where compared with another copy, unresolved V genes explain less than half of these, and the others have no known cause. The sample table records some 99,000 clones; 90% of these occur just once. The ten biggest clones cover about 4.7% of the sample. Material: blood. The receptors here all came from a human donor in good health. The donor label of this sample is uncertain.

The CDR3 nucleotides read TGTGCCAGCAGTGAGAGACAGACAGATACGCAGTATTTT. Protein sequence: CASSERQTDTQYF. The gene calls are TRBV25-1 and TRBJ2-3, with D possibly matching TRBD1 (5 bases). Germline V CDR1 and CDR2: MGHDK, SYGVNS. Trimming removed 3 bases at V and 3 bases at J, with 7 bases between. The CDR3 is made up of 13 amino acids.

The CDR3 DNA reads TGTGCCAGCAGTCGGGACAGCATGAACACTGAAGCTTTCTTT. Amino acids: CASSRDSMNTEAFF. The gene calls are TRBV6-5 and TRBJ1-1; TRBD1 matches 7 bases. The CDR3 consists of 14 residues. J lost 0 bases, V lost 5 bases, and 3 bases had no gene match. Per germline, CDR1 MNHEY and CDR2 SVGAGI.

This clone was detected once. The chain employs TRBV5-1 and TRBJ2-5; 12 nucleotides agree with TRBD2. CDR3 length: 15 amino acids. Germline V gives CDR1 SGHRS, CDR2 YFSETQ. J gave up 4 bases and V 4 bases, and 5 bases lay outside the gene matches. The CDR3 is CASSPSGGAGETQYF. CDR3 DNA sequence: TGCGCCAGCAGCCCTAGCGGGGGGGCGGGAGAGACCCAGTACTTC.

This clone came up once. The rearrangement joins TRBV19 to TRBJ1-5, with D possibly being TRBD1 (6 bases). Trimming took 2 bases from V and 4 from J, leaving 12 bases between them. The germline gives CDR1 LNHDA, CDR2 SQIVND (reference sequence). The CDR3 spans 15 residues. In DNA, the CDR3 is TGTGCCAGTAGTATACCCAGGGGAGGGAATCAGCCCCAGCATTTT. This codes for CASSIPRGGNQPQHF. Together with reference TRBV19 and TRBJ1-5, the CDR3 gives the full variable domain: DGGITQSPKYLFRKEGQNVTLSCEQNLNHDAMYWYRQDPGQGLRLIYYSQIVNDFQKGDIAEGYSVSREKKESFPLTVTSAQKNPTAFYLCASSIPRGGNQPQHFGDGTRLSIL.

The chain joins TRBV10-1 to TRBJ2-2; D not certain. The length of the CDR3 is 15 residues. Trimming shortened V by 0 bases and J by 4 bases, and 9 bases separated the two germline ends. Germline CDR1 is WNHNN and CDR2 is SYGVQD (reference sequence). CDR3 sequence: CASSESSLGTGELFF. The CDR3 nucleotides read TGCGCCAGCAGTGAGTCGTCTTTGGGCACCGGGGAGCTGTTTTTT.

This chain uses TRBV28 with TRBJ1-6; TRBD1 aligns across 7 bases. The CDR3 extends over 16 amino acids. Germline CDR1 MDHEN, CDR2 SYDVKM. V lost 3 bases to trimming and J lost 8 bases; unmatched junction nucleotides: 10. CDR3 in amino acids: CASSLPQGGVHSPLHF. DNA of the CDR3: TGTGCCAGCAGTTTGCCGCAAGGGGGCGTCCATTCACCCCTCCACTTT.

The chain is built from TRBV18 and TRBJ1-2; D is undetermined. The germline gives CDR1 KGHSH, CDR2 LQKENI. V was pared by 6 bases and J by 1 base, with 6 bases between. This CDR3 region has 12 residues. For the CDR3, the DNA is TGTGCCAGCTCTCCCAATAACTATGGCTACACCTTC. This codes for CASSPNNYGYTF.

CDR3 sequence reads: CASSYNGDTQYF. DNA of the CDR3: TGTGCCAGCAGTTACAACGGAGATACGCAGTATTTT. The chain links TRBV6-2 or TRBV6-3 to TRBJ2-3; D remains ambiguous. CDR1 and CDR2 (germline): MNHEY, SVGEGT. Trimming left V 2 bases short and J 5 bases short, with 5 bases between. The CDR3 has 12 amino acids.

This chain links TRBV24-1 with TRBJ1-1; D gene unclear. The CDR3 is 13 amino acids. V shed 9 bases and J shed 10 bases, with 20 bases lying between them. Germline V lookup: CDR1 KGHDR, CDR2 SFDVKD. Here the CDR3 reads CATPRIEECVAFF. CDR3 nucleotides: TGTGCCACCCCTCGCATAGAGGAGTGTGTAGCTTTCTTT.

The gene calls are TRBV11-2 and TRBJ2-4; possible D gene TRBD1, 6 bases. Germline CDR1 reads SGHAT; CDR2 reads FQNNGV. Trimming took 4 bases from V and 3 from J, leaving 13 bases between them. This CDR3 has 15 amino acids. The CDR3 DNA reads as TGTGCCAGCAGCTCAACAGAGGGGGTCAAAAACATTCAGTACTTC. Encoded protein: CASSSTEGVKNIQYF.

This CDR3 is CASSTGSRKDGYTF. As DNA, the CDR3 is TGTGCCAGCAGTACAGGGTCGCGGAAAGATGGCTACACCTTC. The rearrangement uses TRBV6-2 or TRBV6-3 and TRBJ1-2; D is perhaps TRBD1 (6 bases). This CDR3 comprises 14 residues. Germline loops: CDR1 MNHEY, CDR2 SVGEGT. V was clipped by 5 bases and J by 6 bases, with 16 bases between them.

This chain connects TRBV19 to TRBJ1-4; D gene uncertain. Germline values: CDR1 LNHDA, CDR2 SQIVND (reference sequence). This CDR3 region has 15 residues. V gave up 5 bases and J gave up 0 bases, with 10 bases separating them. CDR3 region: CASSPLQSTNEKLFF. CDR3 bases: TGTGCCAGTAGTCCTTTACAGTCAACTAATGAAAAACTGTTTTTT.

V is TRBV7-8 and J is TRBJ1-3; a possible D gene is TRBD1 (5 bases). V was clipped by 3 bases and J by 2 bases, with 14 bases between them. The CDR3 totals 16 residues. Germline V gene sequence: CDR1 SGHVS, CDR2 FQNEAQ. The CDR3 nucleotides are TGTGCCAGCAGCTTCGCCTCGGGGCCCCCTGGAAACACCATATATTTT. Amino acid sequence: CASSFASGPPGNTIYF. Drawing the rest from reference TRBV7-8 and TRBJ1-3, the complete variable domain is GAGVSQSPRYKVAKRGQDVALRCDPISGHVSLFWYQQALGQGPEFLTYFQNEAQLDKSGLPSDRFFAERPEGSVSTLKIQRTQQEDSAVYLCASSFASGPPGNTIYFGEGSWLTVV.

This clone has a single count. The CDR3 bases are TGTGCCAGCAGCTTAGGGGATAGCGGGGGGGCGCCATACAATGAGCAGTTCTTC. Residues: CASSLGDSGGAPYNEQFF. This chain uses TRBV7-6 with TRBJ2-1, with 11 bases that match TRBD2. The CDR3 consists of 18 residues. CDR1 SGHVS and CDR2 FNYEAQ come from the germline V gene. V lost 1 base to trimming and J lost 4 bases; unmatched junction nucleotides: 9.

The rearrangement uses TRBV25-1 and TRBJ1-1, with no clear D. V lost 9 bases and J lost 0, with 5 bases in between. The length of the CDR3 is 11 residues. Germline V gene data show CDR1 as MGHDK and CDR2 as SYGVNS. The CDR3: CASQMNTEAFF. The CDR3 DNA sequence: TGTGCCAGTCAAATGAACACTGAAGCTTTCTTT.

This clone was seen a few times. The chain carries TRBV27 and TRBJ1-1; D is perhaps TRBD1 (5 bases). Per germline, CDR1 MNHEY and CDR2 SMNVEV (reference sequence). V shed 5 bases and J shed 0 bases, with 13 bases lying between them. The CDR3 runs 15 residues. This chain's CDR3 is CASSRTYRMNTEAFF. The CDR3 nucleotides are TGTGCCAGCAGTCGTACTTACAGGATGAACACTGAAGCTTTCTTT.

The J gene is TRBJ1-3, the V gene TRBV11-2; D is ambiguous. V dropped 2 bases and J dropped 3 bases, with 5 bases sitting between them. The CDR3 contains 13 residues. Germline CDR1 is SGHAT and CDR2 is FQNNGV. CDR3 loop: CASSLFDGNTIYF. CDR3 nucleotide sequence: TGTGCCAGCAGCTTATTCGATGGAAACACCATATATTTT.

The V gene is TRBV10-3, the J gene TRBJ1-6; D remains ambiguous. The germline gives CDR1 ENHRY, CDR2 SYGVKD. The V and J ends lost 6 bases and 8 bases respectively, with 14 bases between them. The CDR3 is 14 residues long. CDR3 protein: CAIRPTDPDSPLHF. CDR3 coding DNA: TGTGCCATCAGACCGACGGACCCGGATTCACCCCTCCACTTT.

This clone was observed once. The chain couples TRBV5-5 to TRBJ1-2; D may be TRBD1 (5 bases). The CDR3 sequence is 15 residues long. Looked up from germline, CDR1 is SGHKS and CDR2 is YYEKEE (reference sequence). The germline V and J ends were trimmed by 4 bases and 2 bases, with 15 bases remaining between them. As DNA, the CDR3 is TGTGCCAGCAGCGAGGGACCCACCAGCAACTATGGCTACACCTTC. Encoded protein: CASSEGPTSNYGYTF.

This sequence joins TRBV2 and TRBJ2-7; the D is unclear. The CDR3 runs 15 residues. Germline CDR1 reads SNHLY; CDR2 reads FYNNEI. The V gene lost 7 bases and the J gene lost 0 bases, with 16 bases spanning the gap. CDR3 nucleotide sequence: TGTGCCAGCATCGCGGACGGGTATAGCTCCTACGAGCAGTACTTC. Amino acids: CASIADGYSSYEQYF.

V usage is TRBV18 and J usage is TRBJ1-5; 8 bases are shared with TRBD1. Per germline, CDR1 KGHSH and CDR2 LQKENI. V lost 6 bases and J lost 4; bases outside the gene matches: 8. This CDR3 region has 15 residues. The CDR3: CASSQGQGKNQPQHF. CDR3 coding DNA: TGTGCCAGCTCTCAAGGACAGGGTAAAAATCAGCCCCAGCATTTT.

The chain is built from TRBV3-1 (or the pseudogene TRBV3-2) and TRBJ1-2; D gene ambiguous. In germline, CDR1 is LGHDT, CDR2 YNNKEL (reference sequence). V was pared by 1 base and J by 8 bases, with 11 bases between. This CDR3 has 13 amino acids. CDR3 nucleotides: TGTGCCAGCAGCCAAGTAGGGCAGGACGGCTACACCTTC. Translating it yields CASSQVGQDGYTF.

The chain employs TRBV14 and TRBJ2-7; TRBD1 aligns across 12 bases. In germline, CDR1 is SGHDN, CDR2 FVKESK. The CDR3 runs to 15 residues. V trimming: 4 bases; J trimming: 5 bases; junction bases outside the gene matches: 6. The CDR3 is CASSLGTGGADEQYF. CDR3 sequence (DNA): TGTGCCAGCAGCCTGGGGACAGGGGGCGCGGACGAGCAGTACTTC.

The count of this clone is one. The chain employs TRBV6-1 and TRBJ2-7; 7 nucleotides match TRBD1. CDR1 is MNHNS, CDR2 SASEGT, per germline. The CDR3 loop spans 14 amino acids. V trimming: 2 bases; J trimming: 1 base; junction bases outside the gene matches: 2. The CDR3 DNA sequence: TGTGCCAGCAGTGAAATGGGACAGTCCTACGAGCAGTACGTC. This codes for CASSEMGQSYEQYV.

The chain employs TRBV24-1 and TRBJ2-1; D not certain. Germline V CDR1 and CDR2: KGHDR, SFDVKD. This CDR3 has 16 amino acids. Trimming pared 0 bases from V and 8 bases from J, leaving 16 bases between. The CDR3 sequence: CATSDLASPPLDEQFF. In DNA, the CDR3 is TGTGCCACCAGTGATTTGGCGAGCCCCCCCCTCGATGAGCAGTTCTTC.